This T cell receptor beta chain was sequenced in a study of control samples from healthy donors and cancer patients (dated by TCRdb to about 2020). Sequences SGDLS (CDR1) and YYNGEE (CDR2) are obtained from the germline V gene. For this chain, trimming is 3 bases at the V end and 4 bases at the J end, and the number of junction bases without a gene match is 8. Including the terminal cysteine and phenylalanine, the CDR3 comprises 16 residues. Only the CDR3 region is kept as DNA, spanning 48 bases read in frame from base 1. This clone was detected only a few times. This receptor's antigen is unknown. No base-level quality is on record; no much larger clone is a single base apart. The method behind the library was the immunoSEQ multiplex PCR assay. TCRdb mirrors the immuneACCESS table, restricted to in-frame sequences. Some clones are absent from its copies; in checked studies, under half trace to an unresolved V gene, and the reason for the others is unknown. This sample lists roughly 450,000 clones; 80% to 95% were detected once. The top ten hold around 6.4% of the sample.

In this chain, TRBV9 is recombined with TRBJ1-3, with 9 bases in between that match TRBD1. The sequence came from a man aged 35 to 55 with head and neck cancer. Sequenced: PBMCs. In nucleotide form, the sequence is TGTGCCAGCAGCGCCCTCCACAGGGGGCTAGGAAACACCATATATTTT. Its protein reads: CASSALHRGLGNTIYF.